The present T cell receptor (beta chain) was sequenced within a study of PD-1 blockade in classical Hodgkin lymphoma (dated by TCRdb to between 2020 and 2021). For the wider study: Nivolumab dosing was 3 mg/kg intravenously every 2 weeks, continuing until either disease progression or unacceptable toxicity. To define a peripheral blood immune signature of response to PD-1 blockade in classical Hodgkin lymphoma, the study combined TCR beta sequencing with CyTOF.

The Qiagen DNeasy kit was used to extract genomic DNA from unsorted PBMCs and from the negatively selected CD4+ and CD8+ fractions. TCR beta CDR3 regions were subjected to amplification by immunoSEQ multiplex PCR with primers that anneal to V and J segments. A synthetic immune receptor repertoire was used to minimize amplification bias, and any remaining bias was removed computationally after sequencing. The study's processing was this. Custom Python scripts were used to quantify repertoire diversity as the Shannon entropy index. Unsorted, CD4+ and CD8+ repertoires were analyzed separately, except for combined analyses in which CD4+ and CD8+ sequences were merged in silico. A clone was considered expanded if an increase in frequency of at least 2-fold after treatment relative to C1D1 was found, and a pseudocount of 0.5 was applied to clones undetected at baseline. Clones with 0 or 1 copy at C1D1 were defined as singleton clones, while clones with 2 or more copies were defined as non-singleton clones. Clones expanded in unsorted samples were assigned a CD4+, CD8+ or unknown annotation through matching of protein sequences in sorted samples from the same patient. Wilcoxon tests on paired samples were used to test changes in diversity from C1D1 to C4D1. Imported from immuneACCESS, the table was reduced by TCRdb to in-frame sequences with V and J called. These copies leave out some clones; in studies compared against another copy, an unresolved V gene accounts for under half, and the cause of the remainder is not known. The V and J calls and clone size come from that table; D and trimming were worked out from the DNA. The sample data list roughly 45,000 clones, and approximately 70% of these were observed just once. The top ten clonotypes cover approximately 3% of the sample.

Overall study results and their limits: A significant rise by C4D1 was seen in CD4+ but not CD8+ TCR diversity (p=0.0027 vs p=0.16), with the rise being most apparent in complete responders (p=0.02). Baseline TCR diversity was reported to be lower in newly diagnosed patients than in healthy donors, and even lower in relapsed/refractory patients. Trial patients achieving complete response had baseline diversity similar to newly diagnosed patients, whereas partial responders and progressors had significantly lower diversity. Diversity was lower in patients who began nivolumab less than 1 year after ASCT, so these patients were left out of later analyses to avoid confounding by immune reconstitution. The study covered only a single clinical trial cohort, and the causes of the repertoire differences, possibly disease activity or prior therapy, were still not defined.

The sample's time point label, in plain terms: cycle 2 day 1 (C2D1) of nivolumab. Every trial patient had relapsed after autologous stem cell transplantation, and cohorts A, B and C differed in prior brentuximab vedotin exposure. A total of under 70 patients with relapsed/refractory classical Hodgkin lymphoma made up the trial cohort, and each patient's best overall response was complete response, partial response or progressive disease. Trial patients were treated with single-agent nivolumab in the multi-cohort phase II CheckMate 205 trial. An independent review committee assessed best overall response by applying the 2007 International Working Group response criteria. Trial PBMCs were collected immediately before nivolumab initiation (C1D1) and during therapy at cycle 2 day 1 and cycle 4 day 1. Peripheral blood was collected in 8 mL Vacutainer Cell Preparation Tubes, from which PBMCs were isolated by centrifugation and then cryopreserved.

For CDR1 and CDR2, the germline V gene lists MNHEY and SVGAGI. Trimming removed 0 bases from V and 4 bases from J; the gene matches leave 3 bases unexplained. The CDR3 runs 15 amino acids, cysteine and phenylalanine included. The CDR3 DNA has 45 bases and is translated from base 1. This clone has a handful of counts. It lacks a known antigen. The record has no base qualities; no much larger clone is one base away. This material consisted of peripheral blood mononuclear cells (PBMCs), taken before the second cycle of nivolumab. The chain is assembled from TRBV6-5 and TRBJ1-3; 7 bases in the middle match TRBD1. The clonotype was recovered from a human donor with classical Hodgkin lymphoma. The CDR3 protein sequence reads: CASSYSAGGGNTIYF. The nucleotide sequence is TGTGCCAGCAGTTACTCGGCAGGGGGAGGAAACACCATATATTTT.